This T cell receptor (beta chain) was captured by sequencing in a study of T-cell reconstitution after alpha-beta-depleted transplantation in children. General observations from the study: Reportedly, only several hundred clones from non-depleted graft cells drove alpha-beta T-cell counts at about two months. At the one-year point after transplant, T-cell counts and TCRbeta diversity were found to come mostly from T cells that had been newly produced. Where some patients showed high TCRbeta diversity at day 60, it came from recipient T cells and thymic progenitors that had survived.

Of note for this clonotype: What it binds is unknown.

The CDR3 contains 13 residues. The V gene's germline CDR1 is KGHSH and CDR2 LQKENI. Unmatched junction bases numbered 9, after V lost 5 bases and J lost 11 bases. As it was prepared, the TCRbeta library received unique molecular identifiers. TCRdb ran MiXCR on the PCR reads and lists one entry per CDR3 protein. Of 440,000 or so distinct CDR3 sequences in the sample, around 46% are singletons; the top ten hold roughly a quarter. The receptor was derived from a girl aged 2-10 years with aplastic anemia, due to receive a stem cell transplant. Sample: PBMCs, taken before TCRalphabeta/CD19-depleted stem cell transplant. The genes are TRBV18 and TRBJ1-1, with 9 bases matching TRBD1. In DNA form, the CDR3 reads TGTGCCAGCTCATCCCGGACAGGGGAGGGGGCTTTCTTT. This codes for CASSSRTGEGAFF.